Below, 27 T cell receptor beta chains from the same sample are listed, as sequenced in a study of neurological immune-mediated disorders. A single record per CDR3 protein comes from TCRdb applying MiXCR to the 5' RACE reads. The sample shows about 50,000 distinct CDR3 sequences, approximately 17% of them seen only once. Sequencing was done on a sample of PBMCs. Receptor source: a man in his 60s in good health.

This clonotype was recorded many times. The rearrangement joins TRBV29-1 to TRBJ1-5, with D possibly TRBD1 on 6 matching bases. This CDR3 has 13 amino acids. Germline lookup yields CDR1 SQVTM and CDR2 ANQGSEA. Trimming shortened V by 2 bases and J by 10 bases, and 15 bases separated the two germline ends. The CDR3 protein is CSVEPVRGGPQHF. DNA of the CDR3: TGCAGCGTTGAACCGGTGCGAGGGGGACCCCAGCATTTT.

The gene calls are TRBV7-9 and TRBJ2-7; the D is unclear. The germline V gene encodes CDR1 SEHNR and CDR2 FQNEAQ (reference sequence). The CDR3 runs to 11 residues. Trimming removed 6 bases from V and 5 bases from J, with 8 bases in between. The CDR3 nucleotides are TGTGCCAGCAGTATTGGAGACGAGCAGTACTTC. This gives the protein CASSIGDEQYF.

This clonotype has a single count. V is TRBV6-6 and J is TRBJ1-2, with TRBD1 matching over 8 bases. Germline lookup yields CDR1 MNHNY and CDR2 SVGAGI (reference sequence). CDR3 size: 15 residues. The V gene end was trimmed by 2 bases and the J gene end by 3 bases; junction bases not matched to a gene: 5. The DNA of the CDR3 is TGTGCCAGCAGTTACCTGGACAGGGAACACTATGGCTACACCTTC. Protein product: CASSYLDREHYGYTF.

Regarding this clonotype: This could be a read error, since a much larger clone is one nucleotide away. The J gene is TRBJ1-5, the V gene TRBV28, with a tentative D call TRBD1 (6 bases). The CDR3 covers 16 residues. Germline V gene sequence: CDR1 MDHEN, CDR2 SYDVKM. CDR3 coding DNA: TGTGCCAGTCGAGAGGCGGGGGCGGATAGCAATCAGCACCAGCATTTT. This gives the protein CASREAGADSNQHQHF.

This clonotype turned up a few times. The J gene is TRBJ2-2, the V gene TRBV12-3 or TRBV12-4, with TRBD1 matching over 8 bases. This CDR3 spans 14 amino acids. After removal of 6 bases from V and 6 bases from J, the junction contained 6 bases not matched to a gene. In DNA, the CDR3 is TGTGCCAGCAGGCCGACAGGGGCGGCCGGGGAGCTGTTTTTT. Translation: CASRPTGAAGELFF.

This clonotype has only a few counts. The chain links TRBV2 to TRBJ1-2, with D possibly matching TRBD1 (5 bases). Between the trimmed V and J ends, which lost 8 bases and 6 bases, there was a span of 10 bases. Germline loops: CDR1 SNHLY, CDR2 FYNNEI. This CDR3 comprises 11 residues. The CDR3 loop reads CASFGGDGYTF. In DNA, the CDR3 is TGTGCCAGCTTCGGGGGAGATGGCTACACCTTC.

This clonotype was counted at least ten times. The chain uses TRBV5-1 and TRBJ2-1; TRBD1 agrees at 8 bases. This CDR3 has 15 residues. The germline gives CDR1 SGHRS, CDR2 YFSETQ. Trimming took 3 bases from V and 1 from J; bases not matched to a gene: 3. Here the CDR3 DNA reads TGCGCCAGCAGCTCTTACAGGGGGTCCTACAATGAGCAGTTCTTC. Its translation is CASSSYRGSYNEQFF.

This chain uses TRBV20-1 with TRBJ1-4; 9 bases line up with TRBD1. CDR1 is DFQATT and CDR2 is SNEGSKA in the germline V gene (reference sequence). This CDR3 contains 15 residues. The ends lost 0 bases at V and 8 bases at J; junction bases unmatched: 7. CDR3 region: CSAREGTGSGEKLFF. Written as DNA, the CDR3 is TGCAGTGCTAGAGAGGGGACAGGGAGTGGAGAAAAACTGTTTTTT.

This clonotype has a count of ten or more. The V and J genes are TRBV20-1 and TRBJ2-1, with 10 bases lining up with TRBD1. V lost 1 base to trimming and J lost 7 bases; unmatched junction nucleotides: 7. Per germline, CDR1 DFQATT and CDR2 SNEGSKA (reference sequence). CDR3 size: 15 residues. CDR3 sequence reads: CSARARQGARNEQFF. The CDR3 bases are TGCAGTGCTAGAGCCAGACAGGGGGCGCGAAATGAGCAGTTCTTC.

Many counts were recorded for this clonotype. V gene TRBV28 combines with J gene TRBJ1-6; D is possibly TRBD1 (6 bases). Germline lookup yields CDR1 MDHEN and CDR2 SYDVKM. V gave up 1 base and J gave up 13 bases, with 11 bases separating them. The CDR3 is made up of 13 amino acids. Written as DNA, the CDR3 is TGTGCCAGCAGTTTATCGGGGGGCCCCCCCCTCCACTTT. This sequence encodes CASSLSGGPPLHF.

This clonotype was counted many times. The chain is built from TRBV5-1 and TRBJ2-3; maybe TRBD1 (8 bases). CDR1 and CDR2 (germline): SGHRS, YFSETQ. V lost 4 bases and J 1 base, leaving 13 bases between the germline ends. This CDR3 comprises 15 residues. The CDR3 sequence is CASSITGGGTDTQYF. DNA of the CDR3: TGCGCCAGCAGCATTACAGGGGGGGGCACAGATACGCAGTATTTT.

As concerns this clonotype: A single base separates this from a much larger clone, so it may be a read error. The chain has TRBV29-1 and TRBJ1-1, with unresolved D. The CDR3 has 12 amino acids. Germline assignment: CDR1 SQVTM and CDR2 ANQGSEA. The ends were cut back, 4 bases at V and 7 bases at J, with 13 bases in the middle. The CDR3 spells CSVVPASLEAFF. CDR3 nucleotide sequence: TGCAGCGTTGTGCCAGCCTCTCTTGAAGCTTTCTTT.

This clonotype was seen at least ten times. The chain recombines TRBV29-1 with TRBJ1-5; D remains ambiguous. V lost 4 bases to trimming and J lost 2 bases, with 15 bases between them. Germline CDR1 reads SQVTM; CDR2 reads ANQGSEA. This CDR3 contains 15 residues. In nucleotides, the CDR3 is TGCAGCGTTGCTGAAGGATTCCTAGGCAATCAGCCCCAGCATTTT. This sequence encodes CSVAEGFLGNQPQHF.

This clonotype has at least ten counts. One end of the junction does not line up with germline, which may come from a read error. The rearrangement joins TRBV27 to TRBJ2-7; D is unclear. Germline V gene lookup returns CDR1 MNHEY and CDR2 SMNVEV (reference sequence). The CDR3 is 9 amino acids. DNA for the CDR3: TGTGCCAGCAGTTTATCAGGTTGTTTC. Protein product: CASSLSGCF.

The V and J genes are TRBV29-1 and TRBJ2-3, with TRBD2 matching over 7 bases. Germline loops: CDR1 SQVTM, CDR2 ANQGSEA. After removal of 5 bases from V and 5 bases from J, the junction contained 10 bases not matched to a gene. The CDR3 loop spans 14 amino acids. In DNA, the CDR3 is TGCAGCGTTTCGACTAGCCTCTGGGGAGATACGCAGTATTTT. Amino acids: CSVSTSLWGDTQYF.

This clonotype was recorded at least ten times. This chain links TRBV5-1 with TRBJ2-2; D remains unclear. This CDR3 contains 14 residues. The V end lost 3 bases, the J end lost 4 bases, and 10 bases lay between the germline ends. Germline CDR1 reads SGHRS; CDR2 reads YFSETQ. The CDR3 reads CASSSTEFTGELFF. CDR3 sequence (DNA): TGCGCCAGCAGCTCTACAGAGTTCACCGGGGAGCTGTTTTTT.

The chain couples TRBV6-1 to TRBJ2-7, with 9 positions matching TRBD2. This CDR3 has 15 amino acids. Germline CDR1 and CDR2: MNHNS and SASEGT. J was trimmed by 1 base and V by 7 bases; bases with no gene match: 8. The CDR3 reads CASMLSGGLSYEQYF. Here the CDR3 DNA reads TGTGCCAGCATGCTTAGCGGGGGCCTTTCCTACGAGCAGTACTTC.

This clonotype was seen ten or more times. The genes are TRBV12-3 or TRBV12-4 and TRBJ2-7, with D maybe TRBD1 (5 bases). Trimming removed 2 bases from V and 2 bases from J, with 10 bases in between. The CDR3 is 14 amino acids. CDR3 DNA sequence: TGTGCCAGCAGTTTACGGGCAGGGCCCTACGAGCAGTACTTC. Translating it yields CASSLRAGPYEQYF.

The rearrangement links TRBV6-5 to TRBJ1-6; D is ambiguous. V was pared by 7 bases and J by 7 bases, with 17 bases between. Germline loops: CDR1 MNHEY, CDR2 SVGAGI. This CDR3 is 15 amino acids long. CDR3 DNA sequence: TGTGCCAGCAATTGGGCATCTTTCTCAAATTCACCCCTCCACTTT. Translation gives CASNWASFSNSPLHF.

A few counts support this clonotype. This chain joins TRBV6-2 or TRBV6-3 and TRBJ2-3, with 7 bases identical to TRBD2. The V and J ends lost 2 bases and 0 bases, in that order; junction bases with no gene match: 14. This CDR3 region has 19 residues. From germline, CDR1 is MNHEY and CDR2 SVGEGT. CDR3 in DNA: TGTGCCAGCAGTTACAGAGCGGCTAGCGGAAAACGAAGCACAGATACGCAGTATTTT. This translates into CASSYRAASGKRSTDTQYF.

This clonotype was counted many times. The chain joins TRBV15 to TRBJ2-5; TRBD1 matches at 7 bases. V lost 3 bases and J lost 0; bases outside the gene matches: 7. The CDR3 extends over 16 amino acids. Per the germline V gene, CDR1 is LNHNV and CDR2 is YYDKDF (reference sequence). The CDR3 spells CATSRADRRYQETQYF. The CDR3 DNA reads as TGTGCCACCAGCAGGGCGGACAGGAGGTACCAAGAGACCCAGTACTTC.

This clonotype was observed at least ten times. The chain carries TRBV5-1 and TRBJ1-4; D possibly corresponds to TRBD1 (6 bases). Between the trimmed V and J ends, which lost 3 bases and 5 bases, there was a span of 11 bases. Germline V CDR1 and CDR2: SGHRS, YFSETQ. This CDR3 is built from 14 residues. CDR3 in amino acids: CASSWTAQNEKLFF. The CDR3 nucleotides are TGCGCCAGCAGCTGGACAGCACAAAATGAAAAACTGTTTTTT. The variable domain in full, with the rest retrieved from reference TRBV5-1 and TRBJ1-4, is KAGVTQTPRYLIKTRGQQVTLSCSPISGHRSVSWYQQTPGQGLQFLFEYFSETQRNKGNFPGRFSGRQFSNSRSEMNVSTLELGDSALYLCASSWTAQNEKLFFGSGTQLSVL.

CDR3 protein: CASSPPSGGARDTQYF. In DNA, the CDR3 is TGTGCCAGCAGCCCCCCTAGCGGGGGGGCGAGAGATACGCAGTATTTT. The gene calls are TRBV9 and TRBJ2-3; TRBD2 matches at 12 bases. J lost 5 bases, V lost 4 bases, and 8 bases had no gene match. CDR1 and CDR2 from the germline V gene are SGDLS and YYNGEE. The length of the CDR3 is 16 residues.

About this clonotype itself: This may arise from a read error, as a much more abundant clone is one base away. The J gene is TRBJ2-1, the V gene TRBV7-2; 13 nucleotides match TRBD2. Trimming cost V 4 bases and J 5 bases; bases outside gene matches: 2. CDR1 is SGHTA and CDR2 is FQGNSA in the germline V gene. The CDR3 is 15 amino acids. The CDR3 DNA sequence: TGTGCCAGCAGCTATACTAGCGGGAGGGACAATGAGCAGTTCTTC. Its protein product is CASSYTSGRDNEQFF.

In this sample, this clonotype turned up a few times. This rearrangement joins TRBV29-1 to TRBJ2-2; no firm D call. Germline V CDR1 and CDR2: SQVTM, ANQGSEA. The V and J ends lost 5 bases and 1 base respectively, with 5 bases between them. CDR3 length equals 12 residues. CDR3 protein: CSVIMNTGELFF. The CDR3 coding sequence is TGCAGCGTTATCATGAACACCGGGGAGCTGTTTTTT.

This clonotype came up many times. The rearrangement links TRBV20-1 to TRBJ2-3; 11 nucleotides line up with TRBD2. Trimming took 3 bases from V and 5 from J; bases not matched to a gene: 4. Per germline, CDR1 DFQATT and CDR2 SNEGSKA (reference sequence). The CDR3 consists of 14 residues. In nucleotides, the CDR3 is TGCAGTGCTAGTCTTCTAGCGGGAGGAGATACGCAGTATTTT. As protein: CSASLLAGGDTQYF.

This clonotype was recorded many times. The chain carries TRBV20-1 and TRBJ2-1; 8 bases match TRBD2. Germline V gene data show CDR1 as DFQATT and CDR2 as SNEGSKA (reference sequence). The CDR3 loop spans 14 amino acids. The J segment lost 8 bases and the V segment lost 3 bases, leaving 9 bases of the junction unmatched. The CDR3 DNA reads TGCAGTGCTAGGAGCGGGAGAGGGATGGATGAGCAGTTCTTC. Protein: CSARSGRGMDEQFF.